What follows are 14 T cell receptor beta chains derived from one specimen sequenced in a study of blood T cell repertoires in COVID-19 (dated by TCRdb to 2018 to 2021). The library was built by means of the immunoSEQ multiplex PCR assay. TCRdb provides this immuneACCESS table in a form limited to in-frame rearrangements. Some clones are lacking; in checked studies, under half of them reflect an unresolved V gene, and why the rest are absent is not known. Here the sample has fewer than 400,000 clones; 90% occur a single time. Around 3.9% of the sample lies in the top ten. Sequencing was carried out using PBMCs or T cells enriched from blood (not recorded which). The receptors derive from a woman in her thirties who had been exposed to COVID-19.

This clone was seen a single time. The chain carries TRBV7-9 and TRBJ2-3; 10 nucleotides align to TRBD2. This CDR3 spans 16 amino acids. Unmatched junction bases numbered 7, after V lost 5 bases and J lost 2 bases. Germline V gene sequence: CDR1 SEHNR, CDR2 FQNEAQ (reference sequence). CDR3 sequence (DNA): TGTGCCAGCAGCACCTGGACTAGCGGCTTCACAGATACGCAGTATTTT. Translation: CASSTWTSGFTDTQYF.

The chain employs TRBV5-1 and TRBJ1-1, with a weak D call TRBD1 (6 bases). The CDR3 extends over 14 amino acids. With 3 bases removed from V and 0 bases from J, the gap between germline ends came to 9 bases. Germline CDR1 reads SGHRS; CDR2 reads YFSETQ. CDR3 amino acids: CASSSGTLNTEAFF. Here the CDR3 DNA reads TGCGCCAGCAGCTCTGGGACATTGAACACTGAAGCTTTCTTT.

DNA of the CDR3: TGTGCCAGCAGCCAAGAGACAGGGGGCGCTTTTTATGGCTACACCTTC. This codes for CASSQETGGAFYGYTF. The rearrangement joins TRBV4-2 to TRBJ1-2; 10 positions match TRBD1. The CDR3 extends over 16 amino acids. From germline, CDR1 is LGHNA and CDR2 YNFKEQ. After removal of 0 bases from V and 5 bases from J, the junction contained 6 bases not matched to a gene.

The chain couples TRBV4-2 to TRBJ1-1; the D gene is possibly TRBD1 (6 bases). Germline V gene data show CDR1 as LGHNA and CDR2 as YNFKEQ. Deletions cut 4 bases from V and 2 bases from J, with 8 bases between. The CDR3 has 13 residues. The CDR3 loop is CASSLQGNTEAFF. The DNA of the CDR3 is TGTGCCAGCAGCCTACAGGGTAACACTGAAGCTTTCTTT.

The CDR3 DNA is TGCGCCAGCAGTCCCGGACGGGGGGTCTCCTATAATTCACCCCTCCACTTT. It encodes CASSPGRGVSYNSPLHF. The chain joins TRBV4-1 to TRBJ1-6; D perhaps matches TRBD1 (5 bases). V gave up 6 bases and J gave up 0 bases, with 15 bases separating them. The germline V gene encodes CDR1 MGHRA and CDR2 YSYEKL. The CDR3 runs 17 residues.

This chain connects TRBV7-2 to TRBJ2-1; a weak D match, TRBD1 (5 bases). Per the germline V gene, CDR1 is SGHTA and CDR2 is FQGNSA. This CDR3 is 16 amino acids long. The V and J ends lost 6 bases and 8 bases respectively, with 23 bases between them. Written as DNA, the CDR3 is TGTGCCAGCAGGTTATCCGCGTACAGGCCCGACTATGAGCAGTTCTTC. Translated, it gives CASRLSAYRPDYEQFF.

This sequence joins TRBV7-8 and TRBJ1-2; 10 positions match TRBD1. This CDR3 contains 16 residues. Looked up from germline, CDR1 is SGHVS and CDR2 is FQNEAQ. Trimming cost V 2 bases and J 8 bases; bases outside gene matches: 11. The CDR3 DNA sequence: TGTGCCAGCAGCTTAATGCCGGGGACAGGGGCTCGCGGCTACACCTTC. This encodes CASSLMPGTGARGYTF.

This chain joins TRBV4-2 and TRBJ1-1; perhaps TRBD1 as D (5 bases). The CDR3 runs to 15 residues. CDR1 is LGHNA and CDR2 is YNFKEQ in the germline V gene. The V gene lost 1 base and the J gene lost 4 bases, with 13 bases spanning the gap. CDR3 loop: CASSQAAGVGTEAFF. CDR3 DNA sequence: TGTGCCAGCAGCCAAGCGGCGGGGGTCGGCACTGAAGCTTTCTTT.

This clone was picked up one time. The chain couples TRBV3-1 (or the pseudogene TRBV3-2) to TRBJ2-4, with 8 nucleotides matching TRBD1. The germline gives CDR1 LGHDT, CDR2 YNNKEL (reference sequence). J gave up 0 bases and V 1 base, and 8 bases lay outside the gene matches. The CDR3 length is 18 residues. The CDR3 nucleotides read TGTGCCAGCAGCCAAGGTTGGGACAGGAAACTAGCCAAAAACATTCAGTACTTC. It specifies CASSQGWDRKLAKNIQYF.

This chain links TRBV3-1 (or the pseudogene TRBV3-2) with TRBJ2-3, with 8 bases identical to TRBD2. CDR3 length: 15 amino acids. J was trimmed by 2 bases and V by 7 bases; bases with no gene match: 8. The germline V gene has CDR1 LGHDT and CDR2 YNNKEL (reference sequence). The CDR3 here is CASTPGGALTDTQYF. In nucleotides, the CDR3 is TGTGCCAGCACACCCGGGGGGGCACTCACAGATACGCAGTATTTT.

The chain employs TRBV5-6 and TRBJ1-1; 8 positions match TRBD1. CDR3 size: 19 residues. The J segment lost 6 bases and the V segment lost 0 bases, leaving 19 bases of the junction unmatched. Germline loops: CDR1 SGHDT, CDR2 YYEEEE. CDR3 sequence: CASSLDMVAGGSSPPEAFF. In DNA, the CDR3 is TGTGCCAGCAGCTTGGATATGGTGGCAGGGGGCTCCTCCCCCCCTGAAGCTTTCTTT.

The rearrangement uses TRBV24-1 and TRBJ2-2, with D hard to call. The CDR3 has 11 amino acids. The germline gives CDR1 KGHDR, CDR2 SFDVKD. The V and J ends lost 10 bases and 6 bases respectively, with 8 bases between them. As DNA, the CDR3 is TGTGCCACGAGAGAGGCCGGGGAGCTGTTTTTT. Encoded protein: CATREAGELFF.

The chain has TRBV12-3 or TRBV12-4 and TRBJ2-4, with D perhaps matching TRBD2 (5 bases). Trimming removed 5 bases at V and 14 bases at J, with 13 bases between. The CDR3 runs to 11 residues. The CDR3 DNA reads as TGTGCCAGCAGTGGGCGGGCCGTGAAGTACTTC. This gives the protein CASSGRAVKYF.

The gene calls are TRBV3-1 (or the pseudogene TRBV3-2) and TRBJ2-3, with 11 bases fitting TRBD2. Germline CDR1 and CDR2: LGHDT and YNNKEL (reference sequence). Unmatched junction bases numbered 12, after V lost 4 bases and J lost 0 bases. This CDR3 contains 19 residues. CDR3 sequence reads: CASSLQIAGGILSTDTQYF. The DNA of the CDR3 is TGTGCCAGCAGCCTACAAATAGCGGGGGGGATTCTTAGCACAGATACGCAGTATTTT.